This TCR beta chain was documented in a study of blood T cell repertoires in COVID-19. About the study: Samples taken during acute and convalescent COVID-19 were collected in the United States, Italy and Spain.

Original data processing: For nucleated cells, counts were estimated from reference gene primer amplification. The data were produced by immunoSEQ multiplex PCR, yet TCRdb's version contains in-frame clones alone and is incomplete. Clone size and V and J calls were adopted from that table, with D and trimming inferred from the DNA. The sample has around 250,000 clones, 86% seen once; the top ten hold roughly an eighth. This TCR was sampled from a man at least 80 years old with acute or convalescent COVID-19. What was sequenced was peripheral blood.

The CDR3 sequence is CASSQDPGNYNEQFF. The CDR3 nucleotides are TGCGCCAGCAGCCAAGATCCCGGGAATTACAATGAGCAGTTCTTC. The chain has TRBV4-3 and TRBJ2-1, with D possibly matching TRBD2 (5 bases). Germline CDR1 reads LGHNA; CDR2 reads YSLEER. Trimming pared 0 bases from V and 4 bases from J, leaving 10 bases between. This CDR3 comprises 15 residues.